These T cell receptor beta chains were read from a single sample in a study of response to subunit inactivated influenza vaccine. TCRdb re-analysed the RT-PCR reads in MiXCR, keeping a single row per CDR3 protein. The data contain hundreds of thousands of distinct CDR3 sequences, about 25% of them singletons. This specimen was CD4+ T cells sorted from PBMCs, taken roughly 5 days after vaccination. The receptors originated from a man in his fifties or sixties who received an inactivated influenza vaccine. Each CDR3 is given with its conserved first and last residue. D genes are given only for firm matches. Clone size appears in some rows only: once, few, many, or a class for an expanded clone.

clone size: -
J gene: TRBJ1-6
V gene: TRBV4-3
D gene: TRBD1
CDR3 protein: CASSQGGQGWSSPLHF
CDR3 DNA: TGCGCCAGCAGCCAAGGGGGACAGGGGTGGAGTTCACCCCTCCACTTT

clone size: -
J gene: TRBJ1-1
V gene: TRBV6-6
D gene: -
CDR3 protein: CASRAWGNTEAFF
CDR3 DNA: TGTGCCAGCAGGGCGTGGGGGAACACTGAAGCTTTCTTT

clone size: few
J gene: TRBJ2-3
V gene: TRBV29-1
D gene: TRBD2
CDR3 protein: CSATSGSPTDTQYF
CDR3 DNA: TGCAGCGCGACTAGCGGGAGCCCCACAGATACGCAGTATTTT

clone size: -
J gene: TRBJ1-1
V gene: TRBV5-1
D gene: -
CDR3 protein: CASSLRQGTTEAFF
CDR3 DNA: TGCGCCAGCAGCTTAAGGCAGGGCACCACTGAAGCTTTCTTT

clone size: -
J gene: TRBJ2-1
V gene: TRBV4-2
D gene: TRBD2
CDR3 protein: CASSLSGRVEQFF
CDR3 DNA: TGTGCCAGCAGCCTTAGCGGGCGGGTGGAGCAGTTCTTC

clone size: -
J gene: TRBJ1-6
V gene: TRBV2
D gene: TRBD1
CDR3 protein: CASRDRDWNSPLHF
CDR3 DNA: TGTGCCAGCAGGGACAGGGATTGGAATTCACCCCTCCACTTT

clone size: once
J gene: TRBJ1-2
V gene: TRBV7-3
D gene: TRBD1
CDR3 protein: CASSLFAGTAHGYTF
CDR3 DNA: TGTGCCAGCAGCCTCTTCGCCGGGACAGCTCATGGCTACACCTTC

clone size: -
J gene: TRBJ2-7
V gene: TRBV20-1
D gene: TRBD1
CDR3 protein: CSAVTRTGGYEQYF
CDR3 DNA: TGCAGTGCCGTCACCCGGACAGGGGGCTACGAGCAGTACTTC

clone size: -
J gene: TRBJ2-2
V gene: TRBV20-1
D gene: -
CDR3 protein: CSATDSFANTGELFF
CDR3 DNA: TGCAGTGCGACCGACAGCTTCGCGAACACCGGGGAGCTGTTTTTT

clone size: -
J gene: TRBJ1-1
V gene: TRBV11-3
D gene: TRBD1
CDR3 protein: CASSLDLGFGGGLEAFF
CDR3 DNA: TGTGCCAGCAGCTTAGATCTCGGGTTTGGAGGGGGCCTTGAAGCTTTCTTT

clone size: -
J gene: TRBJ2-7
V gene: TRBV20-1
D gene: TRBD1
CDR3 protein: CSARDSATGGGEQYF
CDR3 DNA: TGCAGTGCTAGAGATTCCGCGACAGGGGGCGGCGAGCAGTACTTC

clone size: many
J gene: TRBJ2-7
V gene: TRBV5-1
D gene: -
CDR3 protein: CASSQDGPPYEQYF
CDR3 DNA: TGCGCCAGCAGCCAAGATGGGCCTCCCTACGAGCAGTACTTC

clone size: few
J gene: TRBJ1-3
V gene: TRBV9
D gene: -
CDR3 protein: CASSVEAGRRSGNTIYF
CDR3 DNA: TGTGCCAGCAGCGTAGAAGCAGGGAGGAGATCTGGAAACACCATATATTTT

clone size: many
J gene: TRBJ2-1
V gene: TRBV15
D gene: TRBD1
CDR3 protein: CATSNRRDRYYNEQFF
CDR3 DNA: TGTGCCACCAGCAACCGCCGGGACAGGTATTACAATGAGCAGTTCTTC

clone size: few
J gene: TRBJ2-1
V gene: TRBV20-1
D gene: -
CDR3 protein: CSANSGQYNEQFF
CDR3 DNA: TGCAGTGCTAATAGCGGACAATACAATGAGCAGTTCTTC

clone size: -
J gene: TRBJ1-5
V gene: TRBV20-1
D gene: -
CDR3 protein: CSARVPLRNQGWPQHF
CDR3 DNA: TGCAGTGCTAGAGTGCCCCTCAGAAACCAGGGCTGGCCCCAGCATTTT

clone size: -
J gene: TRBJ2-1
V gene: TRBV29-1
D gene: -
CDR3 protein: CSVVRRGSRSSYNEQFF
CDR3 DNA: TGCAGCGTTGTACGCAGGGGTAGTAGGAGCTCCTACAATGAGCAGTTCTTC

clone size: -
J gene: TRBJ2-1
V gene: TRBV14
D gene: -
CDR3 protein: CASSQGTMFNNEQFF
CDR3 DNA: TGTGCCAGCAGCCAAGGGACTATGTTTAACAATGAGCAGTTCTTC

clone size: -
J gene: TRBJ1-1
V gene: TRBV4-2
D gene: -
CDR3 protein: CASSQVGVDEGTEAFF
CDR3 DNA: TGTGCCAGCAGCCAAGTGGGGGTGGATGAAGGCACTGAAGCTTTCTTT

clone size: few
J gene: TRBJ1-1
V gene: TRBV21-1
D gene: -
CDR3 protein: CASSKHVEGLTEAFF
CDR3 DNA: TGTGCCAGCAGCAAGCACGTGGAGGGGTTGACTGAAGCTTTCTTT

clone size: -
J gene: TRBJ1-1
V gene: TRBV7-8
D gene: TRBD1
CDR3 protein: CASSLSGQVSLSNTEAFF
CDR3 DNA: TGTGCCAGCAGCTTATCAGGACAGGTCTCACTATCGAACACTGAAGCTTTCTTT

clone size: -
J gene: TRBJ1-1
V gene: TRBV7-2
D gene: -
CDR3 protein: CASSSRTPLNTEAFF
CDR3 DNA: TGTGCCAGCAGCTCGAGGACACCGTTGAACACTGAAGCTTTCTTT

clone size: -
J gene: TRBJ1-2
V gene: TRBV9
D gene: TRBD1
CDR3 protein: CASSVGQGLNYGYTF
CDR3 DNA: TGTGCCAGCAGCGTGGGACAGGGGCTTAACTATGGCTACACCTTC

clone size: -
J gene: TRBJ2-3
V gene: TRBV5-1
D gene: TRBD2
CDR3 protein: CASSQPGLAGISDTQYF
CDR3 DNA: TGCGCCAGCAGCCAACCGGGACTAGCTGGCATCTCAGATACGCAGTATTTT

clone size: -
J gene: TRBJ2-7
V gene: TRBV20-1
D gene: TRBD2
CDR3 protein: CSASRLGLAEQYF
CDR3 DNA: TGCAGTGCTAGCCGGCTGGGACTAGCGGAGCAGTACTTC

clone size: few
J gene: TRBJ1-4
V gene: TRBV12-3/TRBV12-4
D gene: -
CDR3 protein: CASSPQGYREKLFF
CDR3 DNA: TGTGCCAGCAGCCCGCAGGGATATCGCGAAAAACTGTTTTTT

clone size: few
J gene: TRBJ2-1
V gene: TRBV10-3
D gene: TRBD2
CDR3 protein: CAISQRDVNEQFF
CDR3 DNA: TGTGCCATCAGCCAGCGGGACGTCAATGAGCAGTTCTTC

clone size: few
J gene: TRBJ2-4
V gene: TRBV20-1
D gene: TRBD2
CDR3 protein: CSARRRSGRADIQYF
CDR3 DNA: TGCAGTGCTAGACGTCGGAGCGGGAGGGCGGACATTCAGTACTTC

clone size: -
J gene: TRBJ1-2
V gene: TRBV20-1
D gene: -
CDR3 protein: CSASQSGVYGYTF
CDR3 DNA: TGCAGTGCTAGCCAGTCAGGGGTCTATGGCTACACCTTC

clone size: -
J gene: TRBJ1-3
V gene: TRBV25-1
D gene: -
CDR3 protein: CASSAVGGAGNTIYF
CDR3 DNA: TGTGCCAGCAGTGCCGTTGGGGGGGCAGGAAACACCATATATTTT

clone size: -
J gene: TRBJ2-7
V gene: TRBV20-1
D gene: TRBD2
CDR3 protein: CSARELAGGSYEQYF
CDR3 DNA: TGCAGTGCTAGAGAACTAGCGGGAGGATCCTACGAGCAGTACTTC

clone size: -
J gene: TRBJ2-6
V gene: TRBV19
D gene: -
CDR3 protein: CASKGFSSGANVLTF
CDR3 DNA: TGTGCCAGTAAAGGGTTCAGCTCTGGGGCCAACGTCCTGACTTTC

clone size: -
J gene: TRBJ2-3
V gene: TRBV5-6
D gene: -
CDR3 protein: CASSPGPRDDTQYF
CDR3 DNA: TGTGCCAGCAGCCCGGGCCCTAGGGACGATACGCAGTATTTT

clone size: -
J gene: TRBJ2-3
V gene: TRBV25-1
D gene: TRBD1
CDR3 protein: CASSERQGNTDTQYF
CDR3 DNA: TGTGCCAGCAGTGAGCGACAGGGTAACACAGATACGCAGTATTTT

clone size: many
J gene: TRBJ1-2
V gene: TRBV4-1
D gene: -
CDR3 protein: CASSQGSPRGALYGYTF
CDR3 DNA: TGCGCCAGCAGCCAAGGATCTCCGCGTGGGGCCCTCTATGGCTACACCTTC

clone size: -
J gene: TRBJ2-1
V gene: TRBV29-1
D gene: TRBD2
CDR3 protein: CSGVPLAGAYNEQFF
CDR3 DNA: TGCAGCGGGGTCCCCCTAGCGGGAGCCTACAATGAGCAGTTCTTC

clone size: -
J gene: TRBJ2-3
V gene: TRBV2
D gene: TRBD2
CDR3 protein: CASSEGLAGSTDTQYF
CDR3 DNA: TGTGCCAGCAGTGAGGGGTTAGCGGGGAGCACAGATACGCAGTATTTT

clone size: few
J gene: TRBJ2-2
V gene: TRBV5-1
D gene: -
CDR3 protein: CASSPRRGGGTGELFF
CDR3 DNA: TGCGCCAGCAGCCCAAGGCGGGGCGGTGGGACCGGGGAGCTGTTTTTT

clone size: -
J gene: TRBJ2-5
V gene: TRBV5-1
D gene: TRBD2
CDR3 protein: CASSPGLAGGPRETQYF
CDR3 DNA: TGCGCCAGCAGCCCGGGACTAGCGGGAGGGCCCAGGGAGACCCAGTACTTC

clone size: -
J gene: TRBJ2-7
V gene: TRBV6-1
D gene: -
CDR3 protein: CATFSGFSYEQYF
CDR3 DNA: TGTGCCACTTTCTCCGGGTTCTCCTACGAGCAGTACTTC

clone size: -
J gene: TRBJ2-1
V gene: TRBV7-2
D gene: -
CDR3 protein: CASSLERQATNEQFF
CDR3 DNA: TGTGCCAGCAGCTTAGAGAGACAGGCTACCAATGAGCAGTTCTTC

clone size: few
J gene: TRBJ1-1
V gene: TRBV5-5
D gene: -
CDR3 protein: CASSLPQGGTEAFF
CDR3 DNA: TGTGCCAGCAGCTTGCCACAGGGAGGCACTGAAGCTTTCTTT

clone size: -
J gene: TRBJ2-3
V gene: TRBV10-3
D gene: -
CDR3 protein: CAIRSEGRADTQYF
CDR3 DNA: TGTGCCATCAGATCTGAGGGCCGCGCAGATACGCAGTATTTT

clone size: few
J gene: TRBJ1-1
V gene: TRBV12-5
D gene: -
CDR3 protein: CASGRRLMNTEAFF
CDR3 DNA: TGTGCTAGTGGGCGACGGTTAATGAACACTGAAGCTTTCTTT